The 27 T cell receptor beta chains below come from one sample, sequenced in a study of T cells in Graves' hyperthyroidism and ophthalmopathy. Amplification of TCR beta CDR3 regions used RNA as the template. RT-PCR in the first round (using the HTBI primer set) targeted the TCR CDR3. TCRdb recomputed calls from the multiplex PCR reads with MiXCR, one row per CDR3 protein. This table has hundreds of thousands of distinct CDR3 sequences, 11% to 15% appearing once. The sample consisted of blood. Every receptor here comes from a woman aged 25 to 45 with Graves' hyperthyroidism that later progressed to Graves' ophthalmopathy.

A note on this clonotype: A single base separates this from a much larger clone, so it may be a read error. The chain's CDR3 is CASNQGSVETQYF. CDR3 in DNA: TGCGCCAGCAACCAAGGTTCAGTGGAGACCCAGTACTTC. The chain joins TRBV4-1 to TRBJ2-5; D is undetermined. This CDR3 contains 13 residues. Germline V gives CDR1 MGHRA, CDR2 YSYEKL.

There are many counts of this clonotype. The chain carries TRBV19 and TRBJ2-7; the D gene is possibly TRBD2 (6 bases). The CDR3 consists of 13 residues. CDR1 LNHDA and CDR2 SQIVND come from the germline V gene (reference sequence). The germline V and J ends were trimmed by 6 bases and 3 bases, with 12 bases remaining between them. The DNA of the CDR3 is TGTGCCAGTAGCCCGGGACTGGTCTACGAGCAGTACTTC. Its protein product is CASSPGLVYEQYF.

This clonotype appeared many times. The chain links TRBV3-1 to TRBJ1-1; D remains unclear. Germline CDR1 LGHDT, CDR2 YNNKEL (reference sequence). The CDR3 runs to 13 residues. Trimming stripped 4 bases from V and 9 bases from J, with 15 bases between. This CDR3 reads CASSPLASPKAFF. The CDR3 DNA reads TGTGCCAGCAGCCCCCTGGCGAGTCCTAAAGCTTTCTTT.

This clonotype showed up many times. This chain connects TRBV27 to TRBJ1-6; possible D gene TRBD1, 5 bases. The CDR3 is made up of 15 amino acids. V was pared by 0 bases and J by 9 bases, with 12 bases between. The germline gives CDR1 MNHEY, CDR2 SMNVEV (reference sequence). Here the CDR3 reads CASSLSGGLSSPLHF. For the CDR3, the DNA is TGTGCCAGCAGTTTATCGGGGGGGTTGAGTTCACCCCTCCACTTT.

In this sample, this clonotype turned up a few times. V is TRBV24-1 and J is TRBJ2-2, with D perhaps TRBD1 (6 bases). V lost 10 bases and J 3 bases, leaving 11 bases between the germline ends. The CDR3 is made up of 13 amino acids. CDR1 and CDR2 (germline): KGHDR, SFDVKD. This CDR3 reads CATGWGHTGELFF. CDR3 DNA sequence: TGTGCCACGGGCTGGGGGCACACCGGGGAGCTGTTTTTT.

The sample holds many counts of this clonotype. The CDR3 region is CASSPGAGGYNEQFF. CDR3 DNA: TGTGCCAGCAGCCCTGGGGCGGGAGGCTACAATGAGCAGTTCTTC. The chain employs TRBV9 and TRBJ2-1; 8 bases line up with TRBD2. CDR1 SGDLS and CDR2 YYNGEE come from the germline V gene. Trimming removed 4 bases from V and 3 bases from J; junction bases left unmatched: 6. The CDR3 totals 15 residues.

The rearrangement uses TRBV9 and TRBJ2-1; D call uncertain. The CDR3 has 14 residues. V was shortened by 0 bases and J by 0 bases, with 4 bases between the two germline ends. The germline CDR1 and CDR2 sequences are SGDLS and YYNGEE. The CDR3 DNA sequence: TGTGCCAGCAGCGTAGAAAACTCCTACAATGAGCAGTTCTTC. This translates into CASSVENSYNEQFF.

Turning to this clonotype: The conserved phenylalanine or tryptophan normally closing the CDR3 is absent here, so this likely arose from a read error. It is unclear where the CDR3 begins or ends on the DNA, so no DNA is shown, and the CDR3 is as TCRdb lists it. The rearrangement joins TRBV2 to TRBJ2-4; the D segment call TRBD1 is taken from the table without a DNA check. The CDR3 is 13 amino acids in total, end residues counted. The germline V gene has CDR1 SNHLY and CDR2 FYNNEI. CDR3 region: CASSPGTGISVTS.

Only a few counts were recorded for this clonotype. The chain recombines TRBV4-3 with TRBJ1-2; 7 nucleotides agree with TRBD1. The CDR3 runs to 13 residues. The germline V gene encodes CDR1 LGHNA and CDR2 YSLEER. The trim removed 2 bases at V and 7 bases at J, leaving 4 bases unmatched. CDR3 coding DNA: TGCGCCAGCAGCCAAATGACAGGGACTGGCTACACCTTC. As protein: CASSQMTGTGYTF.

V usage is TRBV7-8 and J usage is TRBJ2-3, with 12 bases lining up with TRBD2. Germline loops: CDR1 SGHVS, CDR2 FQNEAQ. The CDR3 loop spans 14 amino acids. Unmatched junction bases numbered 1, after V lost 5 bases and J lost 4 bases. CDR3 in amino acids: CASSPSGRADTQYF. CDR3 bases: TGTGCCAGCAGCCCTAGCGGGAGGGCAGATACGCAGTATTTT.

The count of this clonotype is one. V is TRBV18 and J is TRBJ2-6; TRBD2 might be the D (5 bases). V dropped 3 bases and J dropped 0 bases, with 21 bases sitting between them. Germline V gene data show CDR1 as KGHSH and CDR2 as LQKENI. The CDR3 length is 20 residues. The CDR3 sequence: CASSPSSGERIHSGANVLTF. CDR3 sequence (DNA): TGTGCCAGCTCACCCTCCTCCGGGGAGAGGATCCACTCTGGGGCCAACGTCCTGACTTTC.

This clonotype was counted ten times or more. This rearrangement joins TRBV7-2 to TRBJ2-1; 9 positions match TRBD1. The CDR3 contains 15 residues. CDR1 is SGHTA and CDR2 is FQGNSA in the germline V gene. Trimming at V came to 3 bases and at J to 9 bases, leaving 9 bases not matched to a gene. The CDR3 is CASSLDGTGLSEQFF. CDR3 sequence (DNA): TGTGCCAGCAGCTTGGACGGGACAGGGTTAAGTGAGCAGTTCTTC.

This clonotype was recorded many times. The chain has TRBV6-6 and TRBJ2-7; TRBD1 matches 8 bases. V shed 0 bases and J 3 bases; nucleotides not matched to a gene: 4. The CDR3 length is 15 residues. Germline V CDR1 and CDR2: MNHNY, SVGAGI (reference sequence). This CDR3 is CASSYSRTGFYEQYF. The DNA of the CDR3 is TGTGCCAGCAGTTACTCAAGGACAGGGTTCTACGAGCAGTACTTC.

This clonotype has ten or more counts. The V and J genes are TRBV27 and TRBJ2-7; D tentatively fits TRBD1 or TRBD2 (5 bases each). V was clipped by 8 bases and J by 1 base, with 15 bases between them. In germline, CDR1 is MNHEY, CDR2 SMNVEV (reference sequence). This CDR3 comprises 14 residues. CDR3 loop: CASGSGTGSYEQYF. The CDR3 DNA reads TGTGCCAGCGGGTCCGGGACGGGTTCCTACGAGCAGTACTTC.

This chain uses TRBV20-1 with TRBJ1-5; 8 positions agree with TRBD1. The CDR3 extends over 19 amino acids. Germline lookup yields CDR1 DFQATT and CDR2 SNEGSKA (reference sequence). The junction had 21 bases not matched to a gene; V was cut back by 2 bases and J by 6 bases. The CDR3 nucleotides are TGCAGTGCTAGACAAAACTCTTTTTTCTCGGACAGGGCGAGTCAGCCCCAGCATTTT. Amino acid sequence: CSARQNSFFSDRASQPQHF.

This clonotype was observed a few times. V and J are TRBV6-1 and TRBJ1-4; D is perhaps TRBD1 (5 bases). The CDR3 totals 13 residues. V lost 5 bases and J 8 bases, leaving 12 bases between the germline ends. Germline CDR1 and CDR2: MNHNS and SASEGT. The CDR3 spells CASSPWKGEKLFF. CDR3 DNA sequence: TGTGCCAGCAGTCCCTGGAAGGGGGAAAAACTGTTTTTT.

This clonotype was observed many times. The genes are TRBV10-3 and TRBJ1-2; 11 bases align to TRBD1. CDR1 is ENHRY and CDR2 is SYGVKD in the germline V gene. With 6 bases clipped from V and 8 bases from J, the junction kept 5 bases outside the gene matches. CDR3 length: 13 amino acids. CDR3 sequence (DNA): TGTGCCATCAGCGGACAGGGGGCTGACGGCTACACCTTC. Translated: CAISGQGADGYTF.

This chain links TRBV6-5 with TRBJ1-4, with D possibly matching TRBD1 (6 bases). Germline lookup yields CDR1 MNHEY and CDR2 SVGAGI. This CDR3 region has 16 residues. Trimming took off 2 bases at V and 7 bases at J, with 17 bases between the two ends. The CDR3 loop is CASSYKLGAVFEKLFF. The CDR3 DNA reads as TGTGCCAGCAGTTACAAATTGGGGGCAGTGTTTGAAAAACTGTTTTTT.

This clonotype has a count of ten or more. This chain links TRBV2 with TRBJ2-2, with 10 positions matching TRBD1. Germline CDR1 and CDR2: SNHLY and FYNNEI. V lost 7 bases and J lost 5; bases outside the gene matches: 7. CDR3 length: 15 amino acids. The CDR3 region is CASIRTGGGTGELFF. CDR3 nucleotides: TGTGCCAGCATTCGGACAGGGGGAGGTACCGGGGAGCTGTTTTTT.

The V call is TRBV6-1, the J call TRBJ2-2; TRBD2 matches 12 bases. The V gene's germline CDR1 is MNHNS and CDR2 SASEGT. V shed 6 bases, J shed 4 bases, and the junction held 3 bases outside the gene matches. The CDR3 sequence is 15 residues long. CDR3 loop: CASSETSGSTGELFF. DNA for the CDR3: TGTGCCAGCAGCGAGACTAGCGGGAGCACCGGGGAGCTGTTTTTT.

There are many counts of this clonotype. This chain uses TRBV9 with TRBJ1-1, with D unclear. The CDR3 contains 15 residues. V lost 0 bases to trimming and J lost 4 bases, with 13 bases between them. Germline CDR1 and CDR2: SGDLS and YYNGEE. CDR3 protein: CASSVGGPATTEAFF. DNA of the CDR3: TGTGCCAGCAGCGTAGGAGGGCCTGCAACCACTGAAGCTTTCTTT. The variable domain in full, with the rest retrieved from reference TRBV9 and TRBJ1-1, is DSGVTQTPKHLITATGQRVTLRCSPRSGDLSVYWYQQSLDQGLQFLIQYYNGEERAKGNILERFSAQQFPDLHSELNLSSLELGDSALYFCASSVGGPATTEAFFGQGTRLTVV.

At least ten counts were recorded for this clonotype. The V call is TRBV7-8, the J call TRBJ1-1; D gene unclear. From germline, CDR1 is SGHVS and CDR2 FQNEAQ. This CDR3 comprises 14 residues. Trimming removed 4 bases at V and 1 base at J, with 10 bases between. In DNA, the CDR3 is TGTGCCAGCAGCTCGTTCGTGGGGAACACTGAAGCTTTCTTT. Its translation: CASSSFVGNTEAFF.

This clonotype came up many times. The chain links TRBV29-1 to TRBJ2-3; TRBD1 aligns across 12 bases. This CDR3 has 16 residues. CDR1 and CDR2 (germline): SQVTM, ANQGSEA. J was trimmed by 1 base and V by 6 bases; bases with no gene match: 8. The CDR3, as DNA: TGCAGCGTGCGCGGGGACAGGGGGCTTGGCACAGATACGCAGTATTTT. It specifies CSVRGDRGLGTDTQYF.

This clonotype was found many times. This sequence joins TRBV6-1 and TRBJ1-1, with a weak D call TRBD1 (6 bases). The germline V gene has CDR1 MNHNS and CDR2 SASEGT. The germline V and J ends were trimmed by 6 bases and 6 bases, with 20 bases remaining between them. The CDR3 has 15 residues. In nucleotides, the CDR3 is TGTGCCAGCAGACAACGGGACAATTCATCGCCTGAAGCTTTCTTT. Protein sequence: CASRQRDNSSPEAFF.

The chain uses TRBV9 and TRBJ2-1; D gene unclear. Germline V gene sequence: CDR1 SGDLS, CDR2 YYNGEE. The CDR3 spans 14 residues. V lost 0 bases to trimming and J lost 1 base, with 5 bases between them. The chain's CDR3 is CASSVVFSYNEQFF. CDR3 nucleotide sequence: TGTGCCAGCAGCGTAGTCTTTTCCTACAATGAGCAGTTCTTC.

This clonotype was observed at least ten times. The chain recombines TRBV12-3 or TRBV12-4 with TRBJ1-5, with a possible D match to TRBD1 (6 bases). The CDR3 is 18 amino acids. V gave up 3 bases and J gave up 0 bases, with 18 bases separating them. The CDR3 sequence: CASSFIGQKSGSNQPQHF. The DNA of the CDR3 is TGTGCCAGCAGTTTTATCGGACAGAAATCGGGTAGCAATCAGCCCCAGCATTTT.

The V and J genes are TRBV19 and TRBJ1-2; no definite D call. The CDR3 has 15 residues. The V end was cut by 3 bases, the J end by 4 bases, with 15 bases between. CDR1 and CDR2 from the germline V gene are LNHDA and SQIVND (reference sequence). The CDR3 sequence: CASSILARSSYGYTF. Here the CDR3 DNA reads TGTGCCAGTAGTATCTTGGCGCGCTCTAGCTATGGCTACACCTTC.